The 7 T cell receptor beta chains listed next were all sequenced from one sample in a study of blood T cells in healthy people across ages. Through a sample-barcoded 5' primer and a J-beta primer mix, a second PCR was run for about 6 to 11 cycles. MiXCR, run by TCRdb on the 5' RACE reads, gives a single entry per CDR3 protein. The sample includes almost 800,000 distinct CDR3 sequences, 55% to 75% of them seen just once. Sequenced input: blood. All receptors come from a man aged 25 to 40 in good health.

The rearrangement joins TRBV5-1 to TRBJ2-7; 10 bases align to TRBD1. This CDR3 has 14 residues. V shed 4 bases, J shed 5 bases, and the junction held 6 bases outside the gene matches. The germline V gene encodes CDR1 SGHRS and CDR2 YFSETQ. As DNA, the CDR3 is TGCGCCAGCAGCCCCAGGGACAGGGGTCACGAGCAGTACTTC. Amino acid sequence: CASSPRDRGHEQYF.

This chain links TRBV7-2 with TRBJ1-2; 8 nucleotides agree with TRBD1. CDR1 is SGHTA, CDR2 FQGNSA, per germline. CDR3 length: 13 amino acids. V lost 7 bases and J lost 8; bases outside the gene matches: 9. CDR3 nucleotides: TGTGCCAGCACAGGACAGGGAGTTGGGGGCTACACCTTC. Translation gives CASTGQGVGGYTF.

The chain has TRBV7-2 and TRBJ1-1, with a possible D match to TRBD1 (5 bases). The CDR3 length is 13 residues. Germline values: CDR1 SGHTA, CDR2 FQGNSA. Between the trimmed V and J ends, which lost 5 bases and 1 base, there was a span of 8 bases. CDR3 loop: CASSRTPNTEAFF. DNA of the CDR3: TGTGCCAGCAGCCGGACACCGAACACTGAAGCTTTCTTT.

The DNA of the CDR3 is TGTGCCAGCAGGACAGACAACTATGGCTACACCTTC. Its protein product is CASRTDNYGYTF. The chain uses TRBV2 and TRBJ1-2; a possible D gene is TRBD1 (5 bases). Trimming took off 6 bases at V and 2 bases at J, with 7 bases between the two ends. Germline CDR1 and CDR2: SNHLY and FYNNEI. CDR3 size: 12 residues. Variable domain in full (rest from reference TRBV2 and TRBJ1-2): EPEVTQTPSHQVTQMGQEVILRCVPISNHLYFYWYRQILGQKVEFLVSFYNNEISEKSEIFDDQFSVERPDGSNFTLKIRSTKLEDSAMYFCASRTDNYGYTFGSGTRLTVV.

The chain has TRBV9 and TRBJ2-3, with D perhaps assigned TRBD1 or TRBD2 (5 bases each). The V end lost 3 bases, the J end lost 0 bases, and 8 bases lay between the germline ends. Germline V gives CDR1 SGDLS, CDR2 YYNGEE. CDR3 length equals 14 residues. CDR3 sequence reads: CASSAGRSTDTQYF. The CDR3 DNA follows: TGTGCCAGCAGCGCGGGACGGAGCACAGATACGCAGTATTTT.

V gene TRBV5-1 combines with J gene TRBJ1-5; 7 nucleotides agree with TRBD1. Unmatched junction bases numbered 5, after V lost 2 bases and J lost 3 bases. The germline V gene encodes CDR1 SGHRS and CDR2 YFSETQ. The CDR3 covers 15 residues. The CDR3 loop is CASSLEGQANQPQHF. In DNA, the CDR3 is TGCGCCAGCAGCTTAGAAGGACAGGCCAATCAGCCCCAGCATTTT.

The chain is built from TRBV20-1 and TRBJ1-2; D is perhaps TRBD1 (5 bases). The ends were cut back, 8 bases at V and 0 bases at J, with 16 bases in the middle. Looked up from germline, CDR1 is DFQATT and CDR2 is SNEGSKA (reference sequence). The CDR3 spans 14 residues. This CDR3 is CSSQVGEANYGYTF. The CDR3, as DNA: TGCAGTTCCCAGGTGGGGGAGGCTAACTATGGCTACACCTTC.